This T cell receptor beta chain was retrieved from a study of OX40 agonist ivuxolimab in advanced cancers. Study-wide findings and caveats: By week 6 at 0.1 to 3.0 mg/kg, blood CD4+ and CD8+ T cells had expanded clonally.

Data came from immunoSEQ multiplex PCR; TCRdb stores just in-frame clones and leaves some out. In the table there are 70,000 to 85,000 clones, around 90% of which are singletons. This clone was seen just once. Its cognate antigen is unknown. Germline-derived CDR1 and CDR2 are MNHEY and SMNVEV (reference sequence). There are 17 residues in the CDR3. The V end was cut by 4 bases, the J end by 0 bases, with 16 bases between. Sample: CD4+ or CD8+ T cells sorted from blood, taken in a trial of the OX40 agonist ivuxolimab. The J gene is TRBJ1-5, the V gene TRBV27, with D unclear. The source of this sequence is an adult with an advanced solid tumor such as melanoma, head and neck, liver or kidney cancer. The CDR3 nucleotides are TGTGCCAGCAGTTCAGCATCACCGGAGAATAGCAATCAGCCCCAGCATTTT. Protein: CASSSASPENSNQPQHF.